The 16 T cell receptor beta chains reported below all come from one sample, sequenced in a study of blood T cell repertoires in COVID-19 (dated by TCRdb to 2018 to 2021). Library creation used the immunoSEQ multiplex PCR assay. TCRdb provides this immuneACCESS table in a form limited to in-frame rearrangements. Some clones are lacking; in checked studies, under half of them reflect an unresolved V gene, and why the rest are absent is not known. For this sample the table gives over 45,000 clones, of which under 85% were detected only once. The top ten constitute nearly 7.5% of the sample. The sequenced sample was peripheral blood. Receptors originate from a man aged 55 to 70 with active COVID-19.

This chain connects TRBV18 to TRBJ1-2; 10 bases are a match to TRBD1. Germline loops: CDR1 KGHSH, CDR2 LQKENI. CDR3 length: 15 residues. Trimming removed 6 bases from V and 4 bases from J; junction bases left unmatched: 8. Here the CDR3 reads CASSSDRGRIYGYTF. DNA for the CDR3: TGTGCCAGCTCGTCCGACAGGGGGCGTATCTATGGCTACACCTTC.

The chain joins TRBV6-5 to TRBJ2-7; 10 positions match TRBD1. Germline CDR1 is MNHEY and CDR2 is SVGAGI. The CDR3 loop spans 15 amino acids. J lost 1 base, V lost 2 bases, and 2 bases had no gene match. CDR3 nucleotides: TGTGCCAGCAGTTACGACAGGGGGCCATCCTACGAGCAGTACTTC. This sequence encodes CASSYDRGPSYEQYF.

This clone was observed a handful of times. The chain combines TRBV2 with TRBJ2-7, with D unclear. V lost 2 bases and J 4 bases, leaving 6 bases between the germline ends. Germline V gives CDR1 SNHLY, CDR2 FYNNEI. This CDR3 is 12 amino acids long. Here the CDR3 DNA reads TGTGCCAGCAGTGAAATGGAGTACGAGCAGTACTTC. It is translated as CASSEMEYEQYF.

The rearrangement joins TRBV5-8 to TRBJ2-5; D possibly corresponds to TRBD2 (5 bases). The length of the CDR3 is 14 residues. V was shortened by 6 bases and J by 6 bases, with 18 bases between the two germline ends. Germline V CDR1 and CDR2: SGHTS, YDEGEE. In DNA, the CDR3 is TGTGCCAGCAAAGGCAGGCGGGTTGAAAAGACCCAGTACTTC. Translated, it gives CASKGRRVEKTQYF.

The V gene is TRBV29-1, the J gene TRBJ2-7, with TRBD2 identical over 12 bases. Germline values: CDR1 SQVTM, CDR2 ANQGSEA. The junction had 5 bases not matched to a gene; V was cut back by 7 bases and J by 7 bases. The CDR3 extends over 12 amino acids. CDR3 DNA sequence: TGCAGCGCCGGACTAGCGGGACGGGAGCAGTACTTC. Protein sequence: CSAGLAGREQYF.

The chain couples TRBV7-6 to TRBJ1-3; no reliable D call. Per the germline V gene, CDR1 is SGHVS and CDR2 is FNYEAQ. Trimming shortened V by 4 bases and J by 0 bases, and 10 bases separated the two germline ends. This CDR3 comprises 15 residues. CDR3 nucleotide sequence: TGTGCCAGCAGCTCCGACACGAGCTCTGGAAACACCATATATTTT. Protein sequence: CASSSDTSSGNTIYF.

The chain has TRBV9 and TRBJ2-7, with a weak D call TRBD1 (6 bases). The CDR3 runs 15 residues. V lost 3 bases, J lost 4 bases, and 17 bases lay in between. CDR1 and CDR2 (germline): SGDLS, YYNGEE. In DNA, the CDR3 is TGTGCCAGCAGCGCACGTCCGGGACAAAAATACGAGCAGTACTTC. Its translation is CASSARPGQKYEQYF.

This chain links TRBV4-1 with TRBJ1-1; weak D call: TRBD1 (5 bases). The CDR3 is made up of 15 amino acids. Germline loops: CDR1 MGHRA, CDR2 YSYEKL. The V gene lost 0 bases and the J gene lost 11 bases, with 19 bases spanning the gap. The CDR3 loop reads CASSQDVWQGGMAFF. The CDR3 DNA sequence: TGCGCCAGCAGCCAAGATGTGTGGCAGGGAGGTATGGCTTTCTTT.

This rearrangement joins TRBV28 to TRBJ2-5; 9 nucleotides line up with TRBD2. Germline loops: CDR1 MDHEN, CDR2 SYDVKM. The CDR3 contains 17 residues. The trim removed 8 bases at V and 4 bases at J, leaving 17 bases unmatched. CDR3 sequence reads: CASAGFVVAGARETQYF. DNA of the CDR3: TGTGCCAGCGCTGGTTTCGTGGTAGCGGGGGCCAGAGAGACCCAGTACTTC.

This chain uses TRBV28 with TRBJ2-7, with D unclear. Trimming stripped 1 base from V and 0 bases from J, with 7 bases between. The CDR3 extends over 14 amino acids. Germline CDR1 MDHEN, CDR2 SYDVKM. CDR3 nucleotide sequence: TGTGCCAGCAGTTTATATGGCAGCTCCTACGAGCAGTACTTC. It specifies CASSLYGSSYEQYF. Variable domain in full (rest from reference TRBV28 and TRBJ2-7): DVKVTQSSRYLVKRTGEKVFLECVQDMDHENMFWYRQDPGLGLRLIYFSYDVKMKEKGDIPEGYSVSREKKERFSLILESASTNQTSMYLCASSLYGSSYEQYFGPGTRLTVT.

The genes are TRBV2 and TRBJ1-1; 11 nucleotides match TRBD1. The CDR3 is 15 residues long. J gave up 5 bases and V 5 bases, and 7 bases lay outside the gene matches. Germline V gives CDR1 SNHLY, CDR2 FYNNEI. The CDR3 is CASSIGQGAFTEAFF. The CDR3 DNA reads as TGTGCCAGCAGTATAGGACAGGGGGCATTTACTGAAGCTTTCTTT. Drawing the rest from reference TRBV2 and TRBJ1-1, the complete variable domain is EPEVTQTPSHQVTQMGQEVILRCVPISNHLYFYWYRQILGQKVEFLVSFYNNEISEKSEIFDDQFSVERPDGSNFTLKIRSTKLEDSAMYFCASSIGQGAFTEAFFGQGTRLTVV.

This sequence joins TRBV6-5 and TRBJ2-1; the match to TRBD1 covers 7 bases. V shed 5 bases, J shed 4 bases, and the junction held 5 bases outside the gene matches. Germline CDR1 is MNHEY and CDR2 is SVGAGI. CDR3 length: 14 residues. The CDR3 DNA is TGTGCCAGCAGTATCGGACAGGATTACAATGAGCAGTTCTTC. Translated: CASSIGQDYNEQFF.

The chain employs TRBV24-1 and TRBJ2-1, with 8 bases fitting TRBD1. The CDR3 runs to 18 residues. J was trimmed by 2 bases and V by 3 bases; bases with no gene match: 11. Germline V CDR1 and CDR2: KGHDR, SFDVKD. In nucleotides, the CDR3 is TGTGCCACCAGTGATATCTTCCTAGACAGGGGAACCTACAATGAGCAGTTCTTC. It codes for CATSDIFLDRGTYNEQFF.

The chain combines TRBV30 with TRBJ2-7, with a weak D call TRBD2 (7 bases). The CDR3 is 12 amino acids. Germline values: CDR1 GTSNPN, CDR2 SVGIG (reference sequence). V was pared by 7 bases and J by 6 bases, with 16 bases between. The CDR3 loop reads CASNPGGREQYF. CDR3 bases: TGTGCCTCCAACCCGGGGGGCCGCGAGCAGTACTTC.

This clone has a handful of counts. The CDR3 DNA reads as TGTGCCAGCAGCCGCCGGGACAGGGCCAATCAGCCCCAGCATTTT. Translating gives CASSRRDRANQPQHF. This chain uses TRBV6-6 with TRBJ1-5, with 9 bases that match TRBD1. The trim removed 6 bases at V and 3 bases at J, leaving 6 bases unmatched. This CDR3 region has 15 residues. Germline assignment: CDR1 MNHNY and CDR2 SVGAGI (reference sequence).

The chain recombines TRBV3-1 (or the pseudogene TRBV3-2) with TRBJ1-6, with TRBD1 identical over 7 bases. Per germline, CDR1 LGHDT and CDR2 YNNKEL (reference sequence). V dropped 5 bases and J dropped 9; count of bases not matched to a gene: 10. The CDR3 has 15 residues. CDR3 in amino acids: CASSGTGAAGSPLHF. The CDR3 nucleotides are TGTGCCAGCAGCGGTACAGGGGCGGCGGGTTCACCCCTCCACTTT.